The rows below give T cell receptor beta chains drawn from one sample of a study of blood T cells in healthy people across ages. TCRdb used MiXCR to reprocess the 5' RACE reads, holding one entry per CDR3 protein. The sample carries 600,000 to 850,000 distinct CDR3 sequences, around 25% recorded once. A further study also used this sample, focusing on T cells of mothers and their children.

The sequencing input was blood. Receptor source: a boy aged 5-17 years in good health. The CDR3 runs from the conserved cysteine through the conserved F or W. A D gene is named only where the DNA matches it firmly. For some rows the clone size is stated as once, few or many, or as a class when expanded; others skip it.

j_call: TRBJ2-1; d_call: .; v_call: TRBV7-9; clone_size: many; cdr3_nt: TGTGCCAGCAGCTTCCCTCCCGGGACGGAGTACAATGAGCAGTTCTTC; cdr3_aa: CASSFPPGTEYNEQFF
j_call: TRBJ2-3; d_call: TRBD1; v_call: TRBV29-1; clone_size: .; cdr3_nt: TGCAGCGTCGACGATAAATGGACAGGGAGACCAGATACGCAGTATTTT; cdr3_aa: CSVDDKWTGRPDTQYF
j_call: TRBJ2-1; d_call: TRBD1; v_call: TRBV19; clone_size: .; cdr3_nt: TGTGCCAGTAGTCTCCGAGGGACAGGCGCGTTGACATACAATGAGCAGTTCTTC; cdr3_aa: CASSLRGTGALTYNEQFF
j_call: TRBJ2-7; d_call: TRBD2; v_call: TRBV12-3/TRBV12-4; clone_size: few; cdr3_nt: TGTGCCAGCAGTTTGGCTAGCGGGTACTCCTACGAGCAGTACTTC; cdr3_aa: CASSLASGYSYEQYF
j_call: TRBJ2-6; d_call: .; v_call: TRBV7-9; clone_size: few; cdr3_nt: TGTGCCAGCAGTAATAACTGGAGGTCTGGGGCCAACGTCCTGACTTTC; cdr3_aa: CASSNNWRSGANVLTF
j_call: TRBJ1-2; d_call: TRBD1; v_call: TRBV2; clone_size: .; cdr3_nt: TGTGCCAGCAGTGACAGGGGGCCGGAGGACTATGGCTACACCTTC; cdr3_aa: CASSDRGPEDYGYTF
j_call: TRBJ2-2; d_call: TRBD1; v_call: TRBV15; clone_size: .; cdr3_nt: TGTGCCACCAGCAGGACAGGGTCCGGGGAGCTGTTTTTT; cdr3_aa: CATSRTGSGELFF
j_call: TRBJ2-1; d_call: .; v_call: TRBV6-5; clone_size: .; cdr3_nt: TGTGCCAGCAGTTCAGGGTCCCCCGGGGATGAGCAGTTCTTC; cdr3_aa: CASSSGSPGDEQFF
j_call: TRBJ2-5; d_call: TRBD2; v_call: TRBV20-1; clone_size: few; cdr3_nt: TGCAGTGCTAGTTCCCCTAGCGGAAGACTACAAGAGACCCAGTACTTC; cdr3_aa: CSASSPSGRLQETQYF
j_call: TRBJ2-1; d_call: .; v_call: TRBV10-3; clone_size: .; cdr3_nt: TGTGCCGCCGGAGGAGGCTACAATGAGCAGTTCTTC; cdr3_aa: CAAGGGYNEQFF
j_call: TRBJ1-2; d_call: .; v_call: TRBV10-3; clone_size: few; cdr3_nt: TGTGCCATCAGTGGGTTAGCAGGGGAGTACTATGGCTACACCTTC; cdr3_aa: CAISGLAGEYYGYTF
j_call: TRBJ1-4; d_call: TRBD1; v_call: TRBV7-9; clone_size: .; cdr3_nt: TGTGCCAGCAGCTTCCAGGGGGAATTTGAAAAACTGTTTTTT; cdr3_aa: CASSFQGEFEKLFF
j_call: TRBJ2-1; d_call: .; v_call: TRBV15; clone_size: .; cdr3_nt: TGTGCCACCAGCAGGAAATGGGACTATGAGCAGTTCTTC; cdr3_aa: CATSRKWDYEQFF
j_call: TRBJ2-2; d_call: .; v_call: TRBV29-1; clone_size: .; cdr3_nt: TGCAGCGCGGAGACAGGGAACACCGGGGAGCTGTTTTTT; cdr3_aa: CSAETGNTGELFF
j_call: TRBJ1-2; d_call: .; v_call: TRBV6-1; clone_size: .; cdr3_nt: TGTGCCAGCAGTGATTTTGGTTACGGGGGGTACTATGGCTACACCTTC; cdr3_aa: CASSDFGYGGYYGYTF
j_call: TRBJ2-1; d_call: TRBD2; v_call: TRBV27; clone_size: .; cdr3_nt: TGTGCCAGCAGTTCCACCCTAGCGGGGGGCCGCGACGGGGGGTACAATGAGCAGTTCTTC; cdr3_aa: CASSSTLAGGRDGGYNEQFF
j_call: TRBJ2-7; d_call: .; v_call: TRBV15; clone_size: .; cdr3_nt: TGTGCCACCAGGCAAGACAGATATTCCTACGAGCAGTACTTC; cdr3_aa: CATRQDRYSYEQYF
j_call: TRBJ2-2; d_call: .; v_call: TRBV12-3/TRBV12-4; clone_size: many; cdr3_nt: TGTGCCAGCAGCCCGTCCGGGGAGCTGTTTTTT; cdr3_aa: CASSPSGELFF
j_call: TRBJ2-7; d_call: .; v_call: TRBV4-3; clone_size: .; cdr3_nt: TGCGCCAGCAGCCAAGATTGGGACGGAACCTACGAGCAGTACTTC; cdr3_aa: CASSQDWDGTYEQYF
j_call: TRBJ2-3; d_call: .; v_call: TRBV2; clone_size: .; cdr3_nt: TGTGCCAGCAGTGAATGGGGTGCGGGAACAGATACGCAGTATTTT; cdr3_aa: CASSEWGAGTDTQYF
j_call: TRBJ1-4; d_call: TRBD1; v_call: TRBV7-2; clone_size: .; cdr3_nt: TGTGCCAGCAGCCTAGGGGGCTCGAGTGAAAAACTGTTTTTT; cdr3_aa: CASSLGGSSEKLFF
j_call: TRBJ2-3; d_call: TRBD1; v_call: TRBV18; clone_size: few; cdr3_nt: TGTGCCAGCTCAGCGGGACAGGGACTCACAGATACGCAGTATTTT; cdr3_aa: CASSAGQGLTDTQYF
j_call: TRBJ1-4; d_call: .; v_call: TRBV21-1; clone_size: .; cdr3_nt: TGTGCCAGCAGCCAGGACAGCCTGAATAATGAAAAACTGTTTTTT; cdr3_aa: CASSQDSLNNEKLFF
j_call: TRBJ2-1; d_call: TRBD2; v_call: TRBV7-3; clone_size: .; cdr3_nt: TGTGCCAGCAGTTTTCTAGCGGGAGGTACAAATGAGCAGTTCTTC; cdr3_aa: CASSFLAGGTNEQFF
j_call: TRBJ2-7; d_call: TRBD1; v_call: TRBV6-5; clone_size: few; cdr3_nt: TGTGCCACCGGGACAGGGTTTGAGCAGTACTTC; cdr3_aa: CATGTGFEQYF
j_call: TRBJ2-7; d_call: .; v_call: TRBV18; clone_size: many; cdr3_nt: TGTGCCAGCTCACCCGGCCCTACAGACTACGAGCAGTACTTC; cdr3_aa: CASSPGPTDYEQYF
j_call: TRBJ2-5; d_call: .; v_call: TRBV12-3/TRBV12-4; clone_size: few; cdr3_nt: TGTGCCAGCAGTTTAGCGCGGGCCTTAGGACTCGGAGAGACCCAGTACTTC; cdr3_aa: CASSLARALGLGETQYF
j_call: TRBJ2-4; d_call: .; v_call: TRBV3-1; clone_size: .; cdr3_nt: TGTGCCAGCAGCCAAGTTGAAGTGGCTACGCCAAACATTCAGTACTTC; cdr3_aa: CASSQVEVATPNIQYF
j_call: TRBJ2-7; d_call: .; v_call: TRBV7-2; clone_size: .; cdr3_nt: TGTGCCAGCAGCTTGGAGGATCTGTACGAGCAGTACTTC; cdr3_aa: CASSLEDLYEQYF
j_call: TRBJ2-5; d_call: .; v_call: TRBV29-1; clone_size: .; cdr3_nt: TGCAGCGTTGAAGATCTTCAAAGACAGGTGGGGTACCAAGAGACCCAGTACTTC; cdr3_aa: CSVEDLQRQVGYQETQYF
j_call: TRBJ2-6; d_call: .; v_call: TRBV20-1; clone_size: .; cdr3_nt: TGCAGTGCTAGAGATCCCGGGGTTGGGGCCAACGTCCTGACTTTC; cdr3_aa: CSARDPGVGANVLTF
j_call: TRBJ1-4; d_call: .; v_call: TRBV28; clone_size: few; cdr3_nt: TGTGCCAGCAGTTTATGGTCAGACACAACTAATGAAAAACTGTTTTTT; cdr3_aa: CASSLWSDTTNEKLFF
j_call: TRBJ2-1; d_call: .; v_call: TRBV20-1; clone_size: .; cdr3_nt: TGCAGTGCTAGAGGTCGGAGGAATGAGCAGTTCTTC; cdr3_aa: CSARGRRNEQFF
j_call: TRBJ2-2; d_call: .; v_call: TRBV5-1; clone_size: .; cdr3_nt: TGCGCCAGCAGCTTGCGGGATGGCACCGGGGAGCTGTTTTTT; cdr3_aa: CASSLRDGTGELFF
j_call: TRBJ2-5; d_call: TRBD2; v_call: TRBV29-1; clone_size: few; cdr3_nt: TGCAGCGTTGAAGAACCGGGACTAGCGGTTCAAGAGACCCAGTACTTC; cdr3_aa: CSVEEPGLAVQETQYF
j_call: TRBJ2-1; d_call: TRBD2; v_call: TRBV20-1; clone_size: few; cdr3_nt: TGCAGTGCTAGGGCAAGGACTAGCGGGAACGGAGAGCAGTTCTTC; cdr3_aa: CSARARTSGNGEQFF
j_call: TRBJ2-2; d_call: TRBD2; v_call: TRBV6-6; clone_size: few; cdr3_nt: TGTGCCAGCAGGGGACTAGCGGGGGGTACCGGGGAGCTGTTTTTT; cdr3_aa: CASRGLAGGTGELFF
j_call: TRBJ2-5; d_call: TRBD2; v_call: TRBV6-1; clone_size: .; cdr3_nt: TGTGCCAGCAGCCATCTAGGACTAGCGGGGTTCGAAGAGACCCAGTACTTC; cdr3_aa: CASSHLGLAGFEETQYF
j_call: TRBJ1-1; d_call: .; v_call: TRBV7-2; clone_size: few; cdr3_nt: TGTGCCAGCAGCTTAGCCCCGGGGGCGGGGACTGAAGCTTTCTTT; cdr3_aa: CASSLAPGAGTEAFF
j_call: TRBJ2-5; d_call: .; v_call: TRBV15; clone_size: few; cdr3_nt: TGTGCCACCAGCGGGGTAATGCATGAGGCCCAGTACTTC; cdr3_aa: CATSGVMHEAQYF
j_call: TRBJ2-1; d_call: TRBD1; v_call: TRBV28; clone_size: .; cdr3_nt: TGTGCCAGCAGTTCACTGCGGACAGGGGAGGTCAATGAGCAGTTCTTC; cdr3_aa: CASSSLRTGEVNEQFF
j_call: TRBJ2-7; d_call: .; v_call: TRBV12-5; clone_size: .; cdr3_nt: TGTGCTAGTGGTCTCCCAAACAGGTACTACGAGCAGTACTTC; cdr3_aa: CASGLPNRYYEQYF
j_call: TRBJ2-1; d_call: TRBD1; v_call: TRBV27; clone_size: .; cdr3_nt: TGTGCCAGCAGTTTATTTGCAAACGACAGGGCAAATGAGCAGTTCTTC; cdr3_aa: CASSLFANDRANEQFF
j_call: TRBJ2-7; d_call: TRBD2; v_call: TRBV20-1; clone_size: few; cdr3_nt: TGCAGTGCTCTTGGGGGGGAGGGCTACGAGCAGTACTTC; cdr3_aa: CSALGGEGYEQYF